This T cell receptor (beta chain) was profiled in a study of CD4+ T cells in melanoma. Germline V gives CDR1 SNHLY, CDR2 FYNNEI. This CDR3 is built from 16 residues. V trimming: 7 bases; J trimming: 2 bases; junction bases outside the gene matches: 14. Some clones are missing from TCRdb's copy, which holds only in-frame ones; the method was immunoSEQ multiplex PCR. The sample holds roughly 15,000 clones; around 69% are singletons and the top ten take 10% to 15%. This clone was counted a single time. The sequencing input was cells from a culture (not recorded whether cultured in vitro). This TCR derives from a human donor with melanoma. The rearrangement uses TRBV2 and TRBJ2-7; 7 bases align to TRBD1. CDR3 amino acids: CASIPLAGTDPYEQYF. Written as DNA, the CDR3 is TGTGCCAGCATCCCCCTAGCCGGGACAGATCCCTACGAGCAGTACTTC.